Only one count was recorded for the clone carrying this T cell receptor (beta chain). Trimming took 3 bases from V and 8 from J, leaving 13 bases between them. The CDR3 totals 12 residues. CDR1 SQVTM and CDR2 ANQGSEA come from the germline V gene. The sample originates from a study of blood T cell repertoires in COVID-19. Sequencing was performed with immunoSEQ multiplex PCR; in TCRdb, only in-frame clones are kept and a portion is missing. The sample records approximately 670,000 clones, 70% to 90% being singletons. This chain uses TRBV29-1 with TRBJ1-2, with D tentatively TRBD1 (6 bases). This sequence originates from a woman aged 18-30 years with acute or convalescent COVID-19. Sequenced input: peripheral blood. CDR3 coding DNA: TGCAGCGTTGACCGGGGGGCGTTCGGCTACACCTTC. Its protein product is CSVDRGAFGYTF.